The present T cell receptor beta chain was sequenced within a study of cytomegalovirus exposure and HLA in healthy donors. PCR primers comprised 60 Vbeta and 13 Jbeta primers. The protocol was immunoSEQ multiplex PCR, while the TCRdb copy is restricted to in-frame clones and leaves out a portion. The sample lists about 210,000 clones; approximately 85% were seen once. Details on this clone: Its specificity is unknown.

Overall study results and limits: CMV serostatus stood as the only immune exposure information on hand. Researchers reported that a few CMV-associated chains were confirmed in vitro as CMV antigen-specific.

The TCR was taken from a girl aged 2 to 9 in good health and CMV-seronegative. The sequenced sample was PBMCs.

The CDR3 nucleotides read TGTGCCAGCTCACTCTTCCGACTAGCGGGGAATGAGCAGTTCTTC. Translation: CASSLFRLAGNEQFF. V is TRBV6-1 and J is TRBJ2-1; TRBD2 matches 11 bases. The CDR3 consists of 15 residues. The V gene's germline CDR1 is MNHNS and CDR2 SASEGT. J gave up 7 bases and V 8 bases, and 10 bases lay outside the gene matches.